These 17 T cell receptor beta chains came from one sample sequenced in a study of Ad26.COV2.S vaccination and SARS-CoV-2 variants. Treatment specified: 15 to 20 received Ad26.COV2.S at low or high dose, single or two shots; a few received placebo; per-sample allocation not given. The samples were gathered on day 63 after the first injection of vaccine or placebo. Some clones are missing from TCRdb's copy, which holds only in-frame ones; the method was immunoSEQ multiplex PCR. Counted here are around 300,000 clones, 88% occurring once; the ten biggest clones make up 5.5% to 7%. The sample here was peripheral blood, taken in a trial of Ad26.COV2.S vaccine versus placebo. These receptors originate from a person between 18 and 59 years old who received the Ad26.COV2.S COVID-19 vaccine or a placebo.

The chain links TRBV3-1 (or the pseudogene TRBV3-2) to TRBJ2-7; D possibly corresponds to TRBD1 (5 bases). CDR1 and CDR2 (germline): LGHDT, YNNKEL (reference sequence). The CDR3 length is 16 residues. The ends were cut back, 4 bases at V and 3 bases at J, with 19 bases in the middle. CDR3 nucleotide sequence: TGTGCCAGCAGCCCAACGACAGTGCCCTGGGGCTACGAGCAGTACTTC. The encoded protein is CASSPTTVPWGYEQYF.

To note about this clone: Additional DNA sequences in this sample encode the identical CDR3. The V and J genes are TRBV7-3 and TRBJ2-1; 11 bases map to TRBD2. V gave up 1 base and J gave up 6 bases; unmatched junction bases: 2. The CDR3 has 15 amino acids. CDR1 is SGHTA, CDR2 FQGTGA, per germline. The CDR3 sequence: CASSLRLAGGNEQFF. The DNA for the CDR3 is TGTGCCAGCAGCTTAAGGCTAGCGGGAGGCAATGAGCAGTTCTTC.

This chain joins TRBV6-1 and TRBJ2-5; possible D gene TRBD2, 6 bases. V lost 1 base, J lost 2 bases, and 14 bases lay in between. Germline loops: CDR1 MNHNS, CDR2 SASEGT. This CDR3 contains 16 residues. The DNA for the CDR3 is TGTGCCAGCAGTGAAGTCTTGGCGGGGAGGCAAGAGACCCAGTACTTC. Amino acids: CASSEVLAGRQETQYF.

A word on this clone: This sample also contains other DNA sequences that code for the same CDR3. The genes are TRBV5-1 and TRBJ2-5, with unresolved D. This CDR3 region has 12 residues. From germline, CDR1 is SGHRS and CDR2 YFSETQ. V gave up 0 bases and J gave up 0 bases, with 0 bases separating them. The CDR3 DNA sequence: TGCGCCAGCAGCTTGGACCAAGAGACCCAGTACTTC. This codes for CASSLDQETQYF.

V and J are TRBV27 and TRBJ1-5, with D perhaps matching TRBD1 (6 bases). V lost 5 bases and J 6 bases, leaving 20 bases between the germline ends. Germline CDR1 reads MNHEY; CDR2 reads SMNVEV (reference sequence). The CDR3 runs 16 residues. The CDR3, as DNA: TGTGCCAGCAGTCCCCAAAGGGGGGCGGTGACTCAGCCCCAGCATTTT. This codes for CASSPQRGAVTQPQHF.

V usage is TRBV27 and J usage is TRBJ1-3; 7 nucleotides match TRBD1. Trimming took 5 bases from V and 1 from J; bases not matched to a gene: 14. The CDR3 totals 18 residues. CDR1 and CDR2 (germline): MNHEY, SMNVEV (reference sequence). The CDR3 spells CASSRLGYPGQSGNTIYF. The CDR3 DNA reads TGTGCCAGCAGTCGATTGGGATATCCGGGACAGTCTGGAAACACCATATATTTT.

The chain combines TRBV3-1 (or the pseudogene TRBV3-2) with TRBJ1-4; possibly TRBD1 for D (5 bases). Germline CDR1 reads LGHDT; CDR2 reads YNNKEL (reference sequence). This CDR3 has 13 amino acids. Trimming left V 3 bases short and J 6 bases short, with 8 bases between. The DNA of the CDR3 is TGTGCCAGCAGCCAGACGACAGATGAAAAACTGTTTTTT. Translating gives CASSQTTDEKLFF.

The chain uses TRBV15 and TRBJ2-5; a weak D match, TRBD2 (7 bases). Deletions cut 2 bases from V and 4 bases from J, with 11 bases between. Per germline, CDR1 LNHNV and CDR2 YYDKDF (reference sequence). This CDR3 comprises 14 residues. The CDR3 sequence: CATSRNRGGETQYF. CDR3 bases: TGTGCCACCAGCAGAAATAGGGGGGGAGAGACCCAGTACTTC.

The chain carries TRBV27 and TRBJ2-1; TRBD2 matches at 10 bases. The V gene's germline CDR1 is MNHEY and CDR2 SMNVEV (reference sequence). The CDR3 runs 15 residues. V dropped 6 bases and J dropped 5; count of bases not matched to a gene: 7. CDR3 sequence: CASRSQAGGDNEQFF. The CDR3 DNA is TGTGCCAGCAGGTCCCAAGCGGGAGGGGACAATGAGCAGTTCTTC.

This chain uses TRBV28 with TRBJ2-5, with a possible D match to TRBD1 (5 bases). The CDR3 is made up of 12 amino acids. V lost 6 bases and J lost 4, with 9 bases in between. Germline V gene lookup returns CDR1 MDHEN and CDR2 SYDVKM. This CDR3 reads CASRQGVETQYF. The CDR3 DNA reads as TGTGCCAGCAGGCAGGGCGTAGAGACCCAGTACTTC.

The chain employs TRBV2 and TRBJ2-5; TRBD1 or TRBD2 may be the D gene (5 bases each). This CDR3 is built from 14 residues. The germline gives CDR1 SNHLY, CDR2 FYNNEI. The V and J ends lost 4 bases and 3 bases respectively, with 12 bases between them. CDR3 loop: CASSGGQGEETQYF. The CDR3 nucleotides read TGTGCCAGCAGTGGCGGGCAGGGAGAAGAGACCCAGTACTTC.

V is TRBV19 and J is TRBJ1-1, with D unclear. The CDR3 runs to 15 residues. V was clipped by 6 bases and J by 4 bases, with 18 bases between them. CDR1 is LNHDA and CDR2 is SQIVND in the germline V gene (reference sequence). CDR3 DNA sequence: TGTGCCAGTAGCTTCGGGAGGGCACGGAGCACTGAAGCTTTCTTT. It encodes CASSFGRARSTEAFF.

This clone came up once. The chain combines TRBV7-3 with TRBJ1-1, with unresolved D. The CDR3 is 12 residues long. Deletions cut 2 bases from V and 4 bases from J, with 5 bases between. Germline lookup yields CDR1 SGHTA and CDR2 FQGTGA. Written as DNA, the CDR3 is TGTGCCAGCAGCTTAGACGGCACTGAAGCTTTCTTT. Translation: CASSLDGTEAFF. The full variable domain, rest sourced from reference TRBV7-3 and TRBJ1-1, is GAGVSQTPSNKVTEKGKYVELRCDPISGHTALYWYRQSLGQGPEFLIYFQGTGAADDSGLPNDRFFAVRPEGSVSTLKIQRTERGDSAVYLCASSLDGTEAFFGQGTRLTVV.

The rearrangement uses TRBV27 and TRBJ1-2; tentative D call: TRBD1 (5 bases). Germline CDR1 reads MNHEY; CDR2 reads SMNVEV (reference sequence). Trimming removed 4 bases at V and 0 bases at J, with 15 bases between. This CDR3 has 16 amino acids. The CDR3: CASSSGRRRANYGYTF. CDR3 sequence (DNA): TGTGCCAGCAGTTCGGGACGGCGAAGAGCTAACTATGGCTACACCTTC.

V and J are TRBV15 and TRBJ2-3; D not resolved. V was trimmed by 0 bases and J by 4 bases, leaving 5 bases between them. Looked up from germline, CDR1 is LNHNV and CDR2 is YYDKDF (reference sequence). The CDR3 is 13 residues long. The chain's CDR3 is CATSRDRPDTQYF. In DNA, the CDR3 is TGTGCCACCAGCAGAGATAGGCCAGATACGCAGTATTTT.

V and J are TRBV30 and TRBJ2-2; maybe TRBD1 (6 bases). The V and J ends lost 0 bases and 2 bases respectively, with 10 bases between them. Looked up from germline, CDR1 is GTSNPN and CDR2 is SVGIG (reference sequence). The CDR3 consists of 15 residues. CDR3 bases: TGTGCCTGGAGTGTGGGGGCAGGTAACACCGGGGAGCTGTTTTTT. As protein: CAWSVGAGNTGELFF.

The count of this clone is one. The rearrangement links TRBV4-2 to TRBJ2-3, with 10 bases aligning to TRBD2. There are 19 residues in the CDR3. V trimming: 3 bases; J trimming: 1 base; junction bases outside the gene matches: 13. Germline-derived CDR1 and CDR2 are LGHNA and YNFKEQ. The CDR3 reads CASSHRIGSSGGRTDTQYF. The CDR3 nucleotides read TGTGCCAGCAGCCACCGAATTGGTTCTAGCGGGGGCCGCACAGATACGCAGTATTTT.